The clone carrying this T cell receptor (beta chain) was observed a single time. Its matching antigen is unknown. Every bulk PBMC sample received the same 350 ng of DNA. This table comes from immunoSEQ multiplex PCR, and its TCRdb copy is limited to in-frame clones, with some not included. The sample yields about 560 clones, about four fifths seen once. Time point meaning: pre-treatment baseline. The data are from a study of blood T cell dynamics during melanoma immunotherapy. Background on the study: First-line therapy was either pembrolizumab or nivolumab with ipilimumab for metastatic melanoma. Study-level results: Whether repertoire-driving clones were melanoma-specific could not be determined.

The V gene's germline CDR1 is SGHNT and CDR2 YYREEE (reference sequence). Trimming cost V 0 bases and J 9 bases, with 7 bases left between them. The CDR3 contains 12 residues. This chain connects TRBV5-4 to TRBJ2-1; a possible D gene is TRBD1 (5 bases). This TCR was recovered from a human donor with melanoma. Some clones in this sample may be carry-over from other donors' samples. The sequencing used blood, collected from a patient treated with checkpoint blockade. The CDR3 DNA reads as TGTGCCAGCAGCTTGGCTAGGGGTGAGCAGTTCTTC. It codes for CASSLARGEQFF.